The 7 T cell receptor beta chains below come from one sample, sequenced in a study of T cell clonality in common variable immunodeficiency. Measured with immunoSEQ multiplex PCR; TCRdb has only the in-frame clones, and not every one. The record shows tens of thousands of clones for this sample, with no singletons present. Input material: peripheral blood mononuclear cells. The receptor set was obtained from a person aged 18 to 75 in good health.

This clone was seen ten or more times. The CDR3 is cut off 3 residues early in the read; its end comes from the germline J gene. The chain links TRBV6-2 or TRBV6-3 to TRBJ2-5; TRBD2 aligns across 14 bases. Looked up from germline, CDR1 is MNHEY and CDR2 is SVGEGT. V shed 4 bases and J 4 bases; nucleotides not matched to a gene: 8. The CDR3 sequence is 17 residues long. The CDR3 spells CASSWSRLAGGSETQYF. The CDR3 DNA, read in part, is TGTGCCAGCAGTTGGTCGAGACTAGCGGGGGGGTCAGAGACC.

Remarks on this clone: Coverage ceases 3 residues before the CDR3 finishes, and the germline J gene fills in the end. V and J are TRBV11-1 and TRBJ1-1; D might be TRBD1 (6 bases). Between the trimmed V and J ends, which lost 6 bases and 3 bases, there was a span of 17 bases. This CDR3 has 15 amino acids. Germline CDR1 is SGHAT and CDR2 is FQDESV (reference sequence). Here the CDR3 reads CASRERTGFDTEAFF. CDR3 bases read: TGTGCCAGCAGGGAAAGAACAGGGTTTGACACTGAA.

This clone was recorded at least ten times. The DNA ends 3 residues before the CDR3 does, and the rest of the CDR3 is filled in from the germline J gene. The chain couples TRBV7-8 to TRBJ2-2, with 12 bases that match TRBD2. Trimming cost V 8 bases and J 2 bases; bases outside gene matches: 12. The CDR3 is made up of 18 amino acids. In germline, CDR1 is SGHVS, CDR2 FQNEAQ. The CDR3 sequence: CASFHPQLAGGNTGELFF. The sequenced CDR3 bases are TGTGCCAGCTTCCATCCCCAACTAGCGGGGGGTAACACCGGGGAG.

This clone appeared many times. The CDR3 end is not reached by the read, which stops 3 residues before it; the germline J gene fills it in. The rearrangement links TRBV7-2 to TRBJ2-2, with TRBD1 matching 8 bases. This CDR3 is 15 amino acids long. Germline V gene sequence: CDR1 SGHTA, CDR2 FQGNSA. V shed 8 bases and J 3 bases; nucleotides not matched to a gene: 8. The DNA read from the CDR3 is TGTGCCAGCTCAGTCCAGGGGGCTTACACCGGGGAG. Protein sequence: CASSVQGAYTGE. The entire CDR3 protein is CASSVQGAYTGELFF.

To note about this clone: The missing CDR3 end, 3 residues past where the read stops, is filled in from the germline J gene. This chain links TRBV7-9 with TRBJ1-2; D possibly corresponds to TRBD1 (5 bases). The CDR3 has 12 amino acids. V shed 5 bases and J shed 5 bases, with 9 bases lying between them. Germline V gene data show CDR1 as SEHNR and CDR2 as FQNEAQ (reference sequence). This CDR3 reads CASSRGAYGYTF. CDR3 bases read: TGTGCCAGCAGCCGTGGGGCGTATGGC.

This clone has a count of ten or more. The observed sequence ends 3 residues before the CDR3 terminus, with the missing tail filled in from the germline J gene. The rearrangement joins TRBV10-1 to TRBJ2-1; maybe TRBD2 (6 bases). The CDR3 spans 17 residues. Germline CDR1 reads WNHNN; CDR2 reads SYGVQD (reference sequence). The V end was cut by 8 bases, the J end by 2 bases, with 22 bases between. The CDR3 bases that were read are TGCGCCAGCCCGAGCCCAGTGGCGGGGATGACCTACAATGAG. This codes for CASPSPVAGMTYNE. The CDR3 in full is CASPSPVAGMTYNEQFF.

This clone came up a few times. The part of the CDR3 DNA that was read is TGTGCCAGCAGCTCCGGACAGGGAAACTATGGC. Translated, it gives CASSSGQGNYG. The full CDR3 sequence reads CASSSGQGNYGYTF. The chain is built from TRBV7-2 and TRBJ1-2; 8 positions agree with TRBD1. The read falls 3 residues short of the CDR3 end, and the missing part is taken from the germline J gene. The CDR3 is made up of 14 amino acids. V lost 4 bases, J lost 2 bases, and 3 bases stayed unmatched. Germline V gene data show CDR1 as SGHTA and CDR2 as FQGNSA.